This T cell receptor beta chain was documented in a study of regulatory T cells in long-lasting Graves disease. Overall study results and limits: Persistent disease samples used TRBV28, TRBJ1-2 and TRBJ2-5 preferentially.

V lost 7 bases, J lost 2 bases, and 9 bases lay in between. Germline CDR1 MDHEN, CDR2 SYDVKM. This CDR3 is built from 12 residues. At least ten counts were recorded for this clonotype. Its antigen is not known. Time point described: newly diagnosed GD, antithyroid drugs for less than 3 months. There was RNA extracted from PBMCs, and the TCR library was made from it. Patients came from an endocrinology department in Xi'an, China. The authors built TCR beta libraries using iRepertoire HTBI primers and Arm-PCR of CDR3 regions. TCRdb re-called the multiplex PCR reads through MiXCR, storing one row per CDR3 protein. The sample has about 430,000 distinct CDR3 sequences, approximately 15% seen once. This sample was also put to use in a study of T cells in Graves' hyperthyroidism and ophthalmopathy. This second study says: Carried out on the TCR CDR3, a first-round RT-PCR used the HTBI primer set. Among thyroid clonotypes expanded above 0.001, most also appeared in blood.

Material: peripheral blood mononuclear cells (PBMCs), obtained at new diagnosis, from a patient treated with antithyroid drugs. The clonotype originates from a woman aged 40 to 55 with Graves disease. This rearrangement joins TRBV28 to TRBJ2-7; unclear D gene. The CDR3 DNA reads TGTGCCAGCACCGATGTGCCCTACGAGCAGTACTTC. This codes for CASTDVPYEQYF.